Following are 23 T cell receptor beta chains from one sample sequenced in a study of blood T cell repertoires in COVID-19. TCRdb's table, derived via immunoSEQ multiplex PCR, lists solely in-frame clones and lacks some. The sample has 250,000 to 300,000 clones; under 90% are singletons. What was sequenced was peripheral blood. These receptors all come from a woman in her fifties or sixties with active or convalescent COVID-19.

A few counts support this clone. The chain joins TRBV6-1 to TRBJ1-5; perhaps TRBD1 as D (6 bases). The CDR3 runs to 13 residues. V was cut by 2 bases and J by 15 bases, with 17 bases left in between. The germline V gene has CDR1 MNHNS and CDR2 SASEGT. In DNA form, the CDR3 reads TGTGCCAGCAGTGAACGTCAGCAGGGGAGGGGGCATTTT. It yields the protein CASSERQQGRGHF.

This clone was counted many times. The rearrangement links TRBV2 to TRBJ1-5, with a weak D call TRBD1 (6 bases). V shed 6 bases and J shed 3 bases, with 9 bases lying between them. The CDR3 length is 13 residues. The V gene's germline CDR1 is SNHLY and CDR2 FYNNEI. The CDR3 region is CASRRTVNQPQHF. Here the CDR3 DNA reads TGTGCCAGCAGGAGGACAGTCAATCAGCCCCAGCATTTT.

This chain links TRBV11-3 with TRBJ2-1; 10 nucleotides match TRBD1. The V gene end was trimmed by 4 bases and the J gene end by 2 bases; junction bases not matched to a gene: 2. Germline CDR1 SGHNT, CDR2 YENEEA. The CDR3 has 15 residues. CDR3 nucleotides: TGTGCCAGCAGCTCCGGGACAGGGGCCTACAATGAGCAGTTCTTC. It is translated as CASSSGTGAYNEQFF.

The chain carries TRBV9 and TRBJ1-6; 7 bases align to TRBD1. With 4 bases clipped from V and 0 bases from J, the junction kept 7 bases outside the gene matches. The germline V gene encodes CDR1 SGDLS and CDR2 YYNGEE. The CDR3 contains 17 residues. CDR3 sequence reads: CASSRSGQPSYNSPLHF. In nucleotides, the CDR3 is TGTGCCAGCAGCCGCTCGGGACAGCCCTCCTATAATTCACCCCTCCACTTT.

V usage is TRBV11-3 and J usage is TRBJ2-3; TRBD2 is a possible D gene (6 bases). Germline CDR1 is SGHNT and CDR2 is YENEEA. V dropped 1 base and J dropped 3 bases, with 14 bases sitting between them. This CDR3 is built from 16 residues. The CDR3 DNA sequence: TGTGCCAGCAGCTTAGGAGGGCTTGGGAGGACAGATACGCAGTATTTT. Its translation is CASSLGGLGRTDTQYF. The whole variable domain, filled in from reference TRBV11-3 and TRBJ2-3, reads EAGVVQSPRYKIIEKKQPVAFWCNPISGHNTLYWYLQNLGQGPELLIRYENEEAVDDSQLPKDRFSAERLKGVDSTLKIQPAELGDSAVYLCASSLGGLGRTDTQYFGPGTRLTVL.

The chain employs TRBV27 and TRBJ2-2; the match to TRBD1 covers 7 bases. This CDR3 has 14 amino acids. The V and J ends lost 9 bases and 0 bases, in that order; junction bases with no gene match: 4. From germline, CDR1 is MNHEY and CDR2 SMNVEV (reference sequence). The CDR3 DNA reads TGTGCCAGTAAACAGGGGACGAACACCGGGGAGCTGTTTTTT. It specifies CASKQGTNTGELFF.

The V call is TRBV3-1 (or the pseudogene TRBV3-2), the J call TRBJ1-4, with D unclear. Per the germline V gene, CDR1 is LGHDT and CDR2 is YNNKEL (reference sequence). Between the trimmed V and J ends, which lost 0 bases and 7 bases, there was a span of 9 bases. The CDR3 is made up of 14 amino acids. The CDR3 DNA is TGTGCCAGCAGCCAAGATCTCGGGTCTGAAAAACTGTTTTTT. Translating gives CASSQDLGSEKLFF.

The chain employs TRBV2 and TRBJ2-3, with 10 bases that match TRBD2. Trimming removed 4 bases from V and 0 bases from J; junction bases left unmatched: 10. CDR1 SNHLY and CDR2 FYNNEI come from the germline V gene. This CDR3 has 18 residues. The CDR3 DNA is TGTGCCAGCAGTGGTGGGGGTGGACTAGCGGTCAGCACAGATACGCAGTATTTT. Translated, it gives CASSGGGGLAVSTDTQYF. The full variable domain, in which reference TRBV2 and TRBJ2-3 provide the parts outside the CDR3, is EPEVTQTPSHQVTQMGQEVILRCVPISNHLYFYWYRQILGQKVEFLVSFYNNEISEKSEIFDDQFSVERPDGSNFTLKIRSTKLEDSAMYFCASSGGGGLAVSTDTQYFGPGTRLTVL.

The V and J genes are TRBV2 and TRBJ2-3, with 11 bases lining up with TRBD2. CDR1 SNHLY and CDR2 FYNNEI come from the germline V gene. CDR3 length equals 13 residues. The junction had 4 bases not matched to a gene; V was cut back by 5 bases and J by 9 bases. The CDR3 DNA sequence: TGTGCCAGCAGTCCCTTAGCGGGGGGGACGCAGTATTTT. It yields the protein CASSPLAGGTQYF.

The DNA of the CDR3 is TGTGCCAGCAGCCAAGATTTGGGACTAACCTACGAGCAGTACTTC. Its protein is CASSQDLGLTYEQYF. This sequence joins TRBV3-1 (or the pseudogene TRBV3-2) and TRBJ2-7, with TRBD2 identical over 7 bases. The germline V gene encodes CDR1 LGHDT and CDR2 YNNKEL (reference sequence). V was clipped by 0 bases and J by 2 bases; unmatched bases: 4. The CDR3 runs to 15 residues.

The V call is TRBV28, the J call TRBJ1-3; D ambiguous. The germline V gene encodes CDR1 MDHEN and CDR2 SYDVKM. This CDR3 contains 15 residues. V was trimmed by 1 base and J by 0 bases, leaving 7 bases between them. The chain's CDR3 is CASSLSYSSGNTIYF. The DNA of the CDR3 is TGTGCCAGCAGTTTATCTTATAGCTCTGGAAACACCATATATTTT. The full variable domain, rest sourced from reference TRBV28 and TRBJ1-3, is DVKVTQSSRYLVKRTGEKVFLECVQDMDHENMFWYRQDPGLGLRLIYFSYDVKMKEKGDIPEGYSVSREKKERFSLILESASTNQTSMYLCASSLSYSSGNTIYFGEGSWLTVV.

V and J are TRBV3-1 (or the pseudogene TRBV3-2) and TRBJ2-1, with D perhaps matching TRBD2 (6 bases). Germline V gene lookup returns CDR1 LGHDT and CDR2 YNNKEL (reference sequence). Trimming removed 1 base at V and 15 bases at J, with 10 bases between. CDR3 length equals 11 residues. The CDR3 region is CASSQGGMAFF. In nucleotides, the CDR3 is TGTGCCAGCAGCCAAGGCGGGATGGCGTTCTTC.

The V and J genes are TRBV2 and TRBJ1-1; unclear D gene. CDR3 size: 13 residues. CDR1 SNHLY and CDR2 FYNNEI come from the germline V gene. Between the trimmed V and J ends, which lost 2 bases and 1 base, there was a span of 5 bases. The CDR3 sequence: CASSEPENTEAFF. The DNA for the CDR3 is TGTGCCAGCAGTGAACCAGAGAACACTGAAGCTTTCTTT.

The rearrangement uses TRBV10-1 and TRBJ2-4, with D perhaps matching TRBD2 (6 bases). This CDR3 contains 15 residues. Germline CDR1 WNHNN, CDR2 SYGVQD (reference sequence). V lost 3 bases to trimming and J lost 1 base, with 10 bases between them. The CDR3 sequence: CASSERGMAKNIQYF. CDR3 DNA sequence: TGCGCCAGCAGTGAACGGGGGATGGCCAAAAACATTCAGTACTTC.

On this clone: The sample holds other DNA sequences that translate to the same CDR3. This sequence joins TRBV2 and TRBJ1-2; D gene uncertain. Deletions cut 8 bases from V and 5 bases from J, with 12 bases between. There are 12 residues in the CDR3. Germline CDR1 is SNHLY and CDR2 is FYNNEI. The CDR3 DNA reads TGTGCCAGCTCCGGGAGTGGGTATGGCTACACCTTC. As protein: CASSGSGYGYTF.

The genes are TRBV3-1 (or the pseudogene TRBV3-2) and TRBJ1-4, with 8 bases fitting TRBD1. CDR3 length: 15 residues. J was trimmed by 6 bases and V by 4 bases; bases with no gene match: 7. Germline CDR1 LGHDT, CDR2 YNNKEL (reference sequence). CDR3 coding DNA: TGTGCCAGCAGCCCCCAGGACAGGGCCCATGAAAAACTGTTTTTT. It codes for CASSPQDRAHEKLFF.

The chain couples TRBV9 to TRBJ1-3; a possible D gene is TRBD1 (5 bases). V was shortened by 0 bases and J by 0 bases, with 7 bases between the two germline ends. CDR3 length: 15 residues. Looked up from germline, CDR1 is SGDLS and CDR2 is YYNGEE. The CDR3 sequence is CASSVDRSSGNTIYF. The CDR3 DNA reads TGTGCCAGCAGCGTAGACAGGAGCTCTGGAAACACCATATATTTT. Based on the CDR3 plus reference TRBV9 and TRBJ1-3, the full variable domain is DSGVTQTPKHLITATGQRVTLRCSPRSGDLSVYWYQQSLDQGLQFLIQYYNGEERAKGNILERFSAQQFPDLHSELNLSSLELGDSALYFCASSVDRSSGNTIYFGEGSWLTVV.

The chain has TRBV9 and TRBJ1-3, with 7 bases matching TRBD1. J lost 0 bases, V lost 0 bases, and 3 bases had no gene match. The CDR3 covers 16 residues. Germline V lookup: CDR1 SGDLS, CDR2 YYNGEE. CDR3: CASSVGTGPSGNTIYF. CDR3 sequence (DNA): TGTGCCAGCAGCGTAGGGACAGGCCCCTCTGGAAACACCATATATTTT.

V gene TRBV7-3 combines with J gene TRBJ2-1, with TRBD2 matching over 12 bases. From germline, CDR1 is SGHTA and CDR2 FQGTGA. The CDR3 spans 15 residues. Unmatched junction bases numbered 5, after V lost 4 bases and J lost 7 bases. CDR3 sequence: CASSSRLAGDNEQFF. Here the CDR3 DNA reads TGTGCCAGCAGCTCCAGACTAGCGGGGGATAATGAGCAGTTCTTC.

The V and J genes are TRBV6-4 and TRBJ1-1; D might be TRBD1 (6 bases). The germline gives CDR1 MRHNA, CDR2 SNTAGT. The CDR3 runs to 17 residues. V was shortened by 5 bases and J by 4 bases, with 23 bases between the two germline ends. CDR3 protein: CASSPQYQTGPGTEAFF. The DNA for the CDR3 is TGTGCCAGCAGTCCTCAATACCAAACAGGGCCGGGCACTGAAGCTTTCTTT.

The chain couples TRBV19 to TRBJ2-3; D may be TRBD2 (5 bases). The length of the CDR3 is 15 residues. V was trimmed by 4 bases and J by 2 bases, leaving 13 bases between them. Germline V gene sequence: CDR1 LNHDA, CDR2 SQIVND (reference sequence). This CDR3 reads CASSTRGGPTDTQYF. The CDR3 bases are TGTGCCAGTAGTACCCGTGGCGGGCCCACAGATACGCAGTATTTT. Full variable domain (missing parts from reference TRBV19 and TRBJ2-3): DGGITQSPKYLFRKEGQNVTLSCEQNLNHDAMYWYRQDPGQGLRLIYYSQIVNDFQKGDIAEGYSVSREKKESFPLTVTSAQKNPTAFYLCASSTRGGPTDTQYFGPGTRLTVL.

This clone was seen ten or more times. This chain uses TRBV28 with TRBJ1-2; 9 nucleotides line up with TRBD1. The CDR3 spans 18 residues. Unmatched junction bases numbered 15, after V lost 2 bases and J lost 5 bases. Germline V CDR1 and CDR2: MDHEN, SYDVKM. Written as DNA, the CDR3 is TGTGCCAGCAGTTTACACCCTGGACAGGGGACGGCGAGGTATGGCTACACCTTC. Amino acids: CASSLHPGQGTARYGYTF.

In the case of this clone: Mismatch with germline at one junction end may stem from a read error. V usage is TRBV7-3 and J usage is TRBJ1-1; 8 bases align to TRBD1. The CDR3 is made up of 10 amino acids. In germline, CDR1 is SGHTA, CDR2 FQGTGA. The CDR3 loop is CASSSTGVVF. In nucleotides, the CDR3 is TGTGCCAGCAGCTCGACAGGGGTGGTCTTT.